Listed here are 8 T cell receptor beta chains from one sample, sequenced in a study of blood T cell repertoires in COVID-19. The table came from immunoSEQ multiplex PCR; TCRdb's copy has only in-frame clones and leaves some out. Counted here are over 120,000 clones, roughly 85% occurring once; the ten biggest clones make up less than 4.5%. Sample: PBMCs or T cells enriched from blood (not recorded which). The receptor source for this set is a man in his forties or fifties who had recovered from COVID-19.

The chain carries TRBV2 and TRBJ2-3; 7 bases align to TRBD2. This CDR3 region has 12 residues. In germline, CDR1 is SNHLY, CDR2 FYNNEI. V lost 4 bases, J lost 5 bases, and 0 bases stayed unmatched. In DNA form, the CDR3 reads TGTGCCAGCAGTGGGGAGGGAGATACGCAGTATTTT. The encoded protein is CASSGEGDTQYF.

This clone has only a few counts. The CDR3 nucleotides are TGCAGTGCTAGTAACCCCCAGGGCGGGACCTACGAGCAGTACTTC. Amino acid sequence: CSASNPQGGTYEQYF. The chain is built from TRBV20-1 and TRBJ2-7; a weak D match, TRBD2 (6 bases). There are 15 residues in the CDR3. Germline V gene lookup returns CDR1 DFQATT and CDR2 SNEGSKA (reference sequence). With 3 bases removed from V and 2 bases from J, the gap between germline ends came to 17 bases.

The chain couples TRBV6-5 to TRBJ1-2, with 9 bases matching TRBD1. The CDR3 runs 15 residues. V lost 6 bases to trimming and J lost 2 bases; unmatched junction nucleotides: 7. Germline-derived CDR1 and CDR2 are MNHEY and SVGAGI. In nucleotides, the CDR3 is TGTGCCAGCAGCGCACCGGGACAGGGAAACTATGGCTACACCTTC. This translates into CASSAPGQGNYGYTF.

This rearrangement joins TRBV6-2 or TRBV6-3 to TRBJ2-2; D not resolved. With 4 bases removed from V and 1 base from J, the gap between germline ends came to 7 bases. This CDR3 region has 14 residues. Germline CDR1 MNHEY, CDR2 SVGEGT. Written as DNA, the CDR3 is TGTGCCAGCAGTTCCAACGGGAACACCGGGGAGCTGTTTTTT. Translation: CASSSNGNTGELFF.

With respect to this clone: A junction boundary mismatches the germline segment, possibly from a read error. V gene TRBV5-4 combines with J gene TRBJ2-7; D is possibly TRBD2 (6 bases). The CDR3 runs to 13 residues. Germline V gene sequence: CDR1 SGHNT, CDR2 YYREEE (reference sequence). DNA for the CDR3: TGTGCCAGCAGCCGACTAGGTTCCTTCGAGCAGTACTTC. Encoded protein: CASSRLGSFEQYF.

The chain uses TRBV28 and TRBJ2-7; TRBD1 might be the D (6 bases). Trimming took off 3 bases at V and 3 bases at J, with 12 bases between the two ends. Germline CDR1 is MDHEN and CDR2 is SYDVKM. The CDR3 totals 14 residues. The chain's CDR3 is CASSFNRVIYEQYF. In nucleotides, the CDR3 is TGTGCCAGCAGTTTCAACAGGGTGATCTACGAGCAGTACTTC. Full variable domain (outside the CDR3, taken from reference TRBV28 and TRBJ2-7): DVKVTQSSRYLVKRTGEKVFLECVQDMDHENMFWYRQDPGLGLRLIYFSYDVKMKEKGDIPEGYSVSREKKERFSLILESASTNQTSMYLCASSFNRVIYEQYFGPGTRLTVT.

In DNA form, the CDR3 reads TGTGCCAGCAGCCAGGGACAGGGTTATGGCTACACCTTC. This encodes CASSQGQGYGYTF. This chain joins TRBV11-2 and TRBJ1-2; 9 bases align to TRBD1. The V gene's germline CDR1 is SGHAT and CDR2 FQNNGV. This CDR3 has 13 residues. The J segment lost 5 bases and the V segment lost 5 bases, leaving 3 bases of the junction unmatched.

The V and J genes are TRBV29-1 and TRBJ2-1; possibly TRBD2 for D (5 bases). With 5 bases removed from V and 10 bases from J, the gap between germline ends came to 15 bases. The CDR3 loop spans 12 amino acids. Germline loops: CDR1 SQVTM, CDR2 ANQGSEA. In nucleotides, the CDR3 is TGCAGCGTTCTGGGCAGGTGGGAGGAGCAGTTCTTC. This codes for CSVLGRWEEQFF.